This T cell receptor beta chain was captured in a study of T cells after posttransplantation cyclophosphamide. Regarding the study as a whole: Later post-transplant blood repertoires were often dominated by donor CD8+ memory clones. TRB clonality was highly associated with recipient CMV seropositivity and reactivation.

Trimming took 2 bases from V and 2 from J, leaving 13 bases between them. The CDR3 spans 15 residues. CDR1 LGHNA and CDR2 YSLEER come from the germline V gene. Control samples came 1 year after myeloablative marrow transplants with methotrexate plus calcineurin inhibitor. Profiling relied on immunoSEQ multiplex PCR, and the TCRdb table lists in-frame clones only, not all of them. The sample has roughly 15,000 clones; roughly 87% are singletons. Worth noting for this clone: The antigen remains undetermined.

The sequence was collected from a male patient aged 50 to 59 who received an allogeneic stem cell transplant from an unrelated donor, was CMV-positive, and had chronic GVHD only. The graft donor may account for some of the T cells. This chain connects TRBV4-3 to TRBJ2-7; the D gene is possibly TRBD2 (6 bases). This material consisted of PBMCs, taken after an allogeneic stem cell transplant with a calcineurin inhibitor and methotrexate. CDR3 in DNA: TGCGCCAGCAGCCAACAAGCCGGGGGAGCCTACGAGCAGTACTTC. Amino acids: CASSQQAGGAYEQYF.